This T cell receptor beta chain came from a study of early T cells in non-severe SARS-CoV-2 infection. A few counts support this clonotype. The CDR3 runs 15 residues. Trimming removed 5 bases at V and 0 bases at J, with 10 bases between. CDR1 and CDR2 (germline): SGHVS, FNYEAQ. TCRdb ran MiXCR on the 5' RACE reads and lists one entry per CDR3 protein. The repertoire consists of around 100,000 distinct CDR3 sequences, with roughly 17% occurring once and the leading ten covering 0.95% to 1.5%. The TCR sequence derives from an adult who was a healthcare worker with PCR-confirmed SARS-CoV-2 infection or an uninfected control (not recorded which). The chain uses TRBV7-6 and TRBJ1-4; D call uncertain. The sample was whole blood. DNA for the CDR3: TGTGCCAGCAGCCCCTTTCATGCAACTAATGAAAAACTGTTTTTT. Its protein is CASSPFHATNEKLFF.